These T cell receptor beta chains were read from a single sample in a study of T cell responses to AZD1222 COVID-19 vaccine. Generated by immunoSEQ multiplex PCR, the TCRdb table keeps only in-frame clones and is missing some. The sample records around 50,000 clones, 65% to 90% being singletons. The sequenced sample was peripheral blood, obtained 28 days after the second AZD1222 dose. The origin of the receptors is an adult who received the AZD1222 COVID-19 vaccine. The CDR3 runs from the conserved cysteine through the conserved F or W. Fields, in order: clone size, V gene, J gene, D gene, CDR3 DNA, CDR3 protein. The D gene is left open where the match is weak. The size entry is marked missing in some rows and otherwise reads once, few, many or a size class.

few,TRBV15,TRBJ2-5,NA,TGTGCCACCAGCAGAGACGTGGGGGAGGAGACCCAGTACTTC,CATSRDVGEETQYF
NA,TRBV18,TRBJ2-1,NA,TGTGCCAGCTCACCACAGTCTAGCAATGAGCAGTTCTTC,CASSPQSSNEQFF
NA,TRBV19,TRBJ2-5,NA,TGTGCCAGTAGTATTTGGTGGGCAGCCCAAGAGACCCAGTACTTC,CASSIWWAAQETQYF
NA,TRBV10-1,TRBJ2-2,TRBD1,TGCGCCAGCAGCGGGCCGGGACAGGGGGCCGCCGGGGAGCTGTTTTTT,CASSGPGQGAAGELFF
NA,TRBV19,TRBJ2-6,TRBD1,TGTGCCAGTAGGACCCGGGGACAGGGATTAATCTCTGGGGCCAACGTCCTGACTTTC,CASRTRGQGLISGANVLTF
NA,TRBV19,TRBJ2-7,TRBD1,TGTGCCAGTAGTATAGACCCGGGACAGGCCTCCTACGAGCAGTACTTC,CASSIDPGQASYEQYF
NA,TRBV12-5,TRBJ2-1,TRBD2,TGTGCTAGTGCCGTACAGCGGGAGGGCCTACCCTACAATGAGCAGTTCTTC,CASAVQREGLPYNEQFF
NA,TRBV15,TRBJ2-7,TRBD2,TGTGCCACCAGCCTCCTGGGGTCCGGGGGGGAGCAGTACTTC,CATSLLGSGGEQYF
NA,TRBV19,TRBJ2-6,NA,TGTGCCAGTAGTAATAGTCGGGGCTCTGGGGCCAACGTCCTGACTTTC,CASSNSRGSGANVLTF
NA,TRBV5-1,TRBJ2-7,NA,TGCGCCAGCAGCTTGGGGGCGGGGAGAGAGCAGTACTTC,CASSLGAGREQYF
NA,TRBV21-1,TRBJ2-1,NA,TGTGCCAGCAGCAAAGTCTTAAACAGACCCCGAGGGGTGGGGCAGTTCTTC,CASSKVLNRPRGVGQFF
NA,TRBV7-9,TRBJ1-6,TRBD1,TGTGCCAGCAGCCCCGGGACAGGAGCTAATTCACCCCTCCACTTT,CASSPGTGANSPLHF
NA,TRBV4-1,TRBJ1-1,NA,TGCGCCAGCAGCCAAGATTTCGCAGGGACGAACACTGAAGCTTTCTTT,CASSQDFAGTNTEAFF
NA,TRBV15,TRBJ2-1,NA,TGTGCCACCAACCGGGAGCGGTACAATGAGCAGTTCTTC,CATNRERYNEQFF
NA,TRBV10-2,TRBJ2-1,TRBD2,TGCGCCAGCAACTTAGCGGGACACTACAATGAGCAGTTCTTC,CASNLAGHYNEQFF
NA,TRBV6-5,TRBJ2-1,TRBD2,TGTGCCAGCAGACCAGGACTAGCGGGAGTGGTTGGGCAGTTCTTC,CASRPGLAGVVGQFF
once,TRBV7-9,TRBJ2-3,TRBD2,TGTGCCAGCAGTCTCGGCGGGAGCGCATATAGCACAGATACGCAGTATTTT,CASSLGGSAYSTDTQYF
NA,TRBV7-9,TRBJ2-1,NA,TGTGCCAGCAGCTTGGCGGATTCCTACAATGAGCAGTTCTTC,CASSLADSYNEQFF
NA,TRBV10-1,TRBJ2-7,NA,TGCGCCAGCAGTGAAACCGGGGCGATCTACGAGCAGTACTTC,CASSETGAIYEQYF
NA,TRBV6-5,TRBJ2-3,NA,TGTGCCAGCAAGATCGGGAGTGTCGCTGGCGATACGCAGTATTTT,CASKIGSVAGDTQYF
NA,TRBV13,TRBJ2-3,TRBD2,TGTGCCAGCAGCCTAGCGGGAGAAAGTGCAGATACGCAGTATTTT,CASSLAGESADTQYF
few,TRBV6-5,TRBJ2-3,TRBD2,TGTGCCAGCAGCCGGGGACTAGCGGGAGATACGCAGTATTTT,CASSRGLAGDTQYF
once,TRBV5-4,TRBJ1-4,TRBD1,TGTGCCAGCAGGAAGACAGGGGAGAATGAAAAACTGTTTTTT,CASRKTGENEKLFF
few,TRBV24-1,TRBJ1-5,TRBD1,TGTGCCACCAGTGCTGACAGGGGGGCTTTTGGCAATCAGCCCCAGCATTTT,CATSADRGAFGNQPQHF
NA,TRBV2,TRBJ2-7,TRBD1,TGTGCCAGCAGGGGGACAGGGGCCTTCTACGAGCAGTACTTC,CASRGTGAFYEQYF
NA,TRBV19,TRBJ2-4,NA,TGTGCCAGTAGTCCCCGGACCGCCCTGGACATTCAGTACTTC,CASSPRTALDIQYF
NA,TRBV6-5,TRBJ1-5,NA,TGTGCCAGCAACGGCTTGGGCAATCAGCCCCAGCATTTT,CASNGLGNQPQHF
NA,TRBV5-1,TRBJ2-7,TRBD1,TGCGCCAGCAGCTTGGGACAGGGGGTTGGCGAGCAGTACTTC,CASSLGQGVGEQYF
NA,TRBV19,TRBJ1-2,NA,TGTGCCAGTAGTATAAAAACAGTAGCTAACTATGGCTACACCTTC,CASSIKTVANYGYTF
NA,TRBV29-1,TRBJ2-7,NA,TGCAGCGTTGAGTTAGTAGGGCCCTACGAGCAGTACTTC,CSVELVGPYEQYF
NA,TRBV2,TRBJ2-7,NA,TGTGCCAGCCTGCAAGAGAGGTCTTCCTACGAGCAGTACTTC,CASLQERSSYEQYF
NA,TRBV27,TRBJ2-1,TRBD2,TGTGCCAGCAGTGTGACTAGCGGGGTTGGGGTCGATGAGCAGTTCTTC,CASSVTSGVGVDEQFF
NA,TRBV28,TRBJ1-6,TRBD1,TGTGCCACCTTGGGCAGCGGCAGGGGGCCTTCCGGGGGTAATTCACCCCTCCACTTT,CATLGSGRGPSGGNSPLHF
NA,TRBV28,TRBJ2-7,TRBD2,TGTGCCAGCAGTTTATCTTCAGCGGGACGTTCCTACGAGCAGTACTTC,CASSLSSAGRSYEQYF
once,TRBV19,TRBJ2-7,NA,TGTGCCAGTCAGACAGGAATTGGGGGCGAGCAGTACTTC,CASQTGIGGEQYF
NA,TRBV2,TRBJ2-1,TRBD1,TGTGCCAGCATAGGGACAGGGGCGTGGAATGAGCAGTTCTTC,CASIGTGAWNEQFF
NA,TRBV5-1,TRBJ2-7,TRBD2,TGCGCCAGCACAGAAATAGCGGGAACCCACGAGCAGTACTTC,CASTEIAGTHEQYF
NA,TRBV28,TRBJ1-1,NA,TGTGCCAGCAGTTTATCGGGGGCCCCTTTAGGAGCTTTCTTT,CASSLSGAPLGAFF
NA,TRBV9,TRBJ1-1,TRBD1,TGTGCCAGCAGCGGAGCGACAGGGGGCTACACTGAAGCTTTCTTT,CASSGATGGYTEAFF
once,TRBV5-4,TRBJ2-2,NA,TGTGCCAGCAGCTTCCCAGGCTTCAAGAACACCGGGGAGCTGTTTTTT,CASSFPGFKNTGELFF
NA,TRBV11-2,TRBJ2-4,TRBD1,TGTGCCAGCAGCTCCGGACAGGAAAACATTCAGTACTTC,CASSSGQENIQYF
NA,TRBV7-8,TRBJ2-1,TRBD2,TGTGCCAGTATAGCGGGAGTGGGTAATGAGCAGTTCTTC,CASIAGVGNEQFF
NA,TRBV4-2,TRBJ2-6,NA,TGTGCCAGCAGGACAGAAGGATCTGGGGCCAACGTCCTGACTTTC,CASRTEGSGANVLTF
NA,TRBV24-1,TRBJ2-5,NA,TGTGCCACCAGTGAAATCGGGGAGACCCAGTACTTC,CATSEIGETQYF
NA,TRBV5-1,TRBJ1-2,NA,TGCGCCAGCAGCTTGGGCTCTGGGTCGGATGGCTACACCTTC,CASSLGSGSDGYTF
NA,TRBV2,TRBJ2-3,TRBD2,TGTGCCAGCAGTGCACTAGCGGGAGTGGGTACAGATACGCAGTATTTT,CASSALAGVGTDTQYF
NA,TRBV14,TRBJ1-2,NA,TGTGCCAGCAGCCAAGTGGCGCTCTATGGCTACACCTTC,CASSQVALYGYTF
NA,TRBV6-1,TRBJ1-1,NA,TGTGCCAGCAGTGACCGACGGAACACTGAAGCTTTCTTT,CASSDRRNTEAFF
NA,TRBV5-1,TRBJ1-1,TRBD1,TGCGCCAGCAGCTTGGGAGACAGGGGCCGGACTGAAGCTTTCTTT,CASSLGDRGRTEAFF
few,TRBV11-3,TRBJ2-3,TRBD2,TGTGCCAGCAGCGCCGGGACTAGCGGGAGCACAGATACGCAGTATTTT,CASSAGTSGSTDTQYF
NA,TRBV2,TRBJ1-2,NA,TGTGCCAGCAGTGAACTCTCAGGGCCTAACTATGGCTACACCTTC,CASSELSGPNYGYTF
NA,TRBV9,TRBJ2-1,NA,TGTGCCAGCAGCGCCCTGCCACAGGGAGGGGAGCAGTTCTTC,CASSALPQGGEQFF
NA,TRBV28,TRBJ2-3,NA,TGTGCCAGCAGACGCCCCTCTGGGACGCGAGATACGCAGTATTTT,CASRRPSGTRDTQYF
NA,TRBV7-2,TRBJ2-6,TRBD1,TGTGCCAGCAGCTCACAGGGGGCAGCTGGGGCCAACGTCCTGACTTTC,CASSSQGAAGANVLTF
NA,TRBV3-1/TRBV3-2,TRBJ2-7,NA,TGTGCCAGCAGCTCAACGGGAAACGAGCAGTACTTC,CASSSTGNEQYF
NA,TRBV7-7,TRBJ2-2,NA,TGTGCCAGCAGCCAAACCCCAGGGATCCGAAACGGGGAGCTGTTTTTT,CASSQTPGIRNGELFF
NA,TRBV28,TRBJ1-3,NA,TGTGCCAGCAGTTCCCCGGTCCCTTCGGGGGGAAACACCATATATTTT,CASSSPVPSGGNTIYF